Below, 15 T cell receptor beta chains from the same sample are listed, as sequenced in a study of early T cells in non-severe SARS-CoV-2 infection. From the 5' RACE reads, TCRdb called clonotypes with MiXCR, one entry per CDR3 protein. The repertoire holds tens of thousands of distinct CDR3 sequences, with about 7.7% as singletons. The sample here was whole blood, taken at baseline. Receptors were obtained from an adult who was a healthcare worker with PCR-confirmed SARS-CoV-2 infection or an uninfected control (not recorded which).

This clonotype came up a few times. The chain carries TRBV20-1 and TRBJ2-7, with 7 bases that match TRBD2. J gave up 2 bases and V 2 bases, and 21 bases lay outside the gene matches. In germline, CDR1 is DFQATT, CDR2 SNEGSKA (reference sequence). The CDR3 runs 19 residues. The CDR3 sequence is CSARPPRLLVTSETYEQYF. DNA for the CDR3: TGCAGTGCTAGACCTCCTAGGCTACTAGTAACTAGCGAGACCTACGAGCAGTACTTC.

There are a few counts of this clonotype. The chain carries TRBV2 and TRBJ2-7; D may be TRBD1 (6 bases). Trimming took off 6 bases at V and 0 bases at J, with 12 bases between the two ends. Germline V gives CDR1 SNHLY, CDR2 FYNNEI. The CDR3 loop spans 14 amino acids. The CDR3 bases are TGTGCCAGCAGGAAACAGGGTTCCTCCTACGAGCAGTACTTC. This sequence encodes CASRKQGSSYEQYF.

This clonotype was observed many times. The gene calls are TRBV29-1 and TRBJ2-7, with D perhaps TRBD2 (6 bases). CDR3 length: 12 residues. Germline V gene sequence: CDR1 SQVTM, CDR2 ANQGSEA. The V end lost 3 bases, the J end lost 3 bases, and 9 bases lay between the germline ends. CDR3 nucleotide sequence: TGCAGCGTTGACCGGGGGAACTACGAGCAGTACTTC. Amino acid sequence: CSVDRGNYEQYF.

Ten or more counts support this clonotype. The rearrangement uses TRBV7-3 and TRBJ2-4; D possibly matches TRBD1 or TRBD2 (5 bases each). Deletions cut 2 bases from V and 6 bases from J, with 17 bases between. Germline assignment: CDR1 SGHTA and CDR2 FQGTGA. The CDR3 length is 16 residues. CDR3: CASSLGDSSGANIQYF. CDR3 bases: TGTGCCAGCAGCTTAGGCGACAGTTCCGGGGCAAACATTCAGTACTTC.

The chain couples TRBV5-6 to TRBJ2-3, with 9 bases lining up with TRBD2. The germline V gene has CDR1 SGHDT and CDR2 YYEEEE. With 5 bases clipped from V and 0 bases from J, the junction kept 10 bases outside the gene matches. This CDR3 region has 17 residues. The CDR3 sequence: CASSYRLTSGSTDTQYF. In DNA, the CDR3 is TGTGCCAGCAGTTATCGATTGACTAGCGGAAGCACAGATACGCAGTATTTT.

This clonotype was counted only a few times. V is TRBV25-1 and J is TRBJ2-7; D might be TRBD2 (6 bases). There are 16 residues in the CDR3. The ends were cut back, 1 base at V and 0 bases at J, with 13 bases in the middle. The germline gives CDR1 MGHDK, CDR2 SYGVNS. The CDR3 sequence is CASSEFFSGDSYEQYF. Written as DNA, the CDR3 is TGTGCCAGCAGTGAATTTTTTAGCGGAGACTCCTACGAGCAGTACTTC.

The chain joins TRBV5-1 to TRBJ2-1, with D maybe TRBD2 (6 bases). V lost 0 bases and J lost 2, with 9 bases in between. The germline gives CDR1 SGHRS, CDR2 YFSETQ. CDR3 size: 15 residues. The CDR3 nucleotides are TGCGCCAGCAGCTTGGAAACGGGAGCCTACAATGAGCAGTTCTTC. This sequence encodes CASSLETGAYNEQFF.

The chain couples TRBV28 to TRBJ1-4; D not certain. This CDR3 comprises 14 residues. Germline V CDR1 and CDR2: MDHEN, SYDVKM. V dropped 3 bases and J dropped 3 bases, with 8 bases sitting between them. CDR3 in DNA: TGTGCCAGCAGTTTGGGAGGTGCTAATGAAAAACTGTTTTTT. The encoded protein is CASSLGGANEKLFF. The full variable domain, in which reference TRBV28 and TRBJ1-4 provide the parts outside the CDR3, is DVKVTQSSRYLVKRTGEKVFLECVQDMDHENMFWYRQDPGLGLRLIYFSYDVKMKEKGDIPEGYSVSREKKERFSLILESASTNQTSMYLCASSLGGANEKLFFGSGTQLSVL.

This clonotype was observed a handful of times. The rearrangement uses TRBV12-3 or TRBV12-4 and TRBJ2-7; D perhaps matches TRBD1 (7 bases). Trimming stripped 2 bases from V and 2 bases from J, with 16 bases between. This CDR3 has 16 residues. The CDR3 DNA sequence: TGTGCCAGCAGTTTACGACTAGGGCAGGGGGCCTACGAGCAGTACTTC. It yields the protein CASSLRLGQGAYEQYF.

This clonotype was counted between two and nine times. The chain is built from TRBV20-1 and TRBJ2-7, with TRBD1 matching over 9 bases. The germline V gene has CDR1 DFQATT and CDR2 SNEGSKA (reference sequence). The V gene end was trimmed by 7 bases and the J gene end by 2 bases; junction bases not matched to a gene: 18. This CDR3 is 17 amino acids long. CDR3 sequence (DNA): TGCAGTGTTCCGGGACAGGGAGTCGGCGGGAACCCCTACGAGCAGTACTTC. It encodes CSVPGQGVGGNPYEQYF.

V gene TRBV6-2 or TRBV6-3 combines with J gene TRBJ1-2; possibly TRBD1 for D (5 bases). The CDR3 length is 15 residues. V was trimmed by 2 bases and J by 4 bases, leaving 14 bases between them. The germline V gene has CDR1 MNHEY and CDR2 SVGEGT. For the CDR3, the DNA is TGTGCCAGCAGTTACCCAGGGACCTCTCTCTATGGCTACACCTTC. This encodes CASSYPGTSLYGYTF.

This clonotype has a handful of counts. The chain couples TRBV20-1 to TRBJ2-7; D not certain. V lost 6 bases, J lost 2 bases, and 11 bases lay in between. Germline-derived CDR1 and CDR2 are DFQATT and SNEGSKA (reference sequence). The CDR3 extends over 12 amino acids. In DNA form, the CDR3 reads TGCAGTGCGTGGACGTCCACCTACGAGCAGTACTTC. Translation gives CSAWTSTYEQYF.

This clonotype was detected many times. The CDR3 sequence is CAWSSGLNQPQHF. In DNA form, the CDR3 reads TGTGCCTGGAGCTCGGGCCTCAATCAGCCCCAGCATTTT. The genes are TRBV30 and TRBJ1-5; unclear D gene. Trimming took 3 bases from V and 3 from J, leaving 9 bases between them. Looked up from germline, CDR1 is GTSNPN and CDR2 is SVGIG (reference sequence). The CDR3 is made up of 13 amino acids.

This clonotype was detected many times. The DNA of the CDR3 is TGTGCCACTTTCGGGGTAGAAAAAGGGAACACTGAAGCTTTCTTT. This gives the protein CATFGVEKGNTEAFF. The V call is TRBV6-1, the J call TRBJ1-1; D is uncertain. Germline V gene data show CDR1 as MNHNS and CDR2 as SASEGT. Trimming removed 10 bases at V and 1 base at J, with 19 bases between. The CDR3 has 15 amino acids.

This clonotype came up a few times. The chain joins TRBV4-2 to TRBJ2-7; D is perhaps TRBD2 (5 bases). The germline CDR1 and CDR2 sequences are LGHNA and YNFKEQ. V was cut by 0 bases and J by 2 bases, with 11 bases left in between. The CDR3 extends over 15 amino acids. Written as DNA, the CDR3 is TGTGCCAGCAGCCAAGAAAATCTCGGGGCCTACGAGCAGTACTTC. This codes for CASSQENLGAYEQYF.